This record looks at one T cell receptor (beta chain) sequence and its context. Its antigen is still unknown. The germline V and J ends were trimmed by 2 bases and 8 bases, with 13 bases remaining between them. The CDR3 extends over 14 amino acids. Germline CDR1 and CDR2: WNHNN and SYGVQD (reference sequence). This entry comes from a study of identical twins. Findings of the study overall: Beta clonotypes that were abundant in cord blood contained fewer insertions, a pattern absent from memory repertoires. The same donors were not followed; conclusions instead depended on cross-sectional statistical analysis.

TCRdb used MiXCR to reprocess the 5' RACE reads, holding one entry per CDR3 protein. The data contain more than 400,000 distinct CDR3 sequences, about 16% of them singletons. The same data also went into a second study, on yellow fever vaccine responses in identical twins.

This clonotype was obtained from a woman younger than 35 in good health. Sequences were obtained from CD4+ T cells sorted from blood. The rearrangement joins TRBV10-1 to TRBJ2-1; D not resolved. Here the CDR3 reads CASSEGPERHEQFF. The CDR3 DNA sequence: TGCGCCAGCAGTGAGGGACCTGAGCGTCATGAGCAGTTCTTC.